This TCR beta chain was sequenced for a study of shared clonotypes between healthy human individuals (dated by TCRdb to 2020 to 2021). Broadly, across the study: The cohort included a few men and a couple of women between 18 and 49 years of age. Per donor, three plates each were used for CD4 naive and CD4 memory, two for CD8 naive, and one for CD8 memory. To estimate repertoire size and how much clonotypes are shared between individuals, the study performed deep sequencing of blood TCR repertoires from roughly five healthy adults. Libraries were prepared and TCR repertoires were sequenced by different laboratories using diverse techniques, in order to increase sequencing depth and limit assay-specific biases. Each donor's leukapheresis produced roughly between roughly 0.85 and 10 billion PBMCs. Here is what the overall study found, with its caveats: Larger estimated clonotype richness was generally found for naive subsets than for memory subsets. Even with the large sequencing depth, rarefaction of the sorted-subset datasets indicated that sequencing was incomplete. Around 5% of naive CD4, 3.5% of naive CD8, around 2.3% of memory CD4, and around 0.4% of memory CD8 clonotypes were shared across a few donors. Only blood was sampled, and tissue TCR repertoires likely differ from those in blood. Higher generation probabilities were observed for clonotypes shared by all four sorted-subset donors than for non-shared clonotypes. Pairwise subsampling indicated that sequencing depth was expected to affect the degree of clonotype sharing among donors. The genetic and exposure-history diversity represented was limited by the small number of donors.

The CDR3 holds 12 amino acids from the cysteine to the phenylalanine. The retained sequence is limited to the CDR3, 36 bases, with the frame set at the first base. Relative to germline, V is 4 bases shorter and J is 10 bases shorter, with 12 bases between their ends. CDR1 and CDR2 (SGHTS, YDEGEE) derive from the germline V gene. Donors were healthy HIV-negative adults with no recently reported acute infections or vaccinations. Every donor was a Caucasian adult residing in Nashville, Tennessee, USA. Magnetic negative selection was used to enrich CD4+ T cells, after which naive cells were positively selected on CD45RA and the negative fraction became the memory subset. Blood was collected by leukapheresis, and PBMCs were isolated by Ficoll-Histopaque density gradient centrifugation and then cryopreserved in liquid nitrogen vapor phase. Analytical flow cytometry was used to check the purity and quantity of each magnetically sorted T cell population. Genomic DNA was isolated from each sorted fraction and quantified by UV absorbance on a Nanodrop 2000c.

Using the deep immunoSEQ assay, TCR CDR3 regions were amplified from genomic DNA by multiplex PCR. Extracted genomic DNA from each cell subset was distributed evenly across all wells of several immunoSEQ 96-well plates, and each plate was treated as a replicate. For sorted subsets, around 200 ng genomic DNA, equal to 30,000 to 35,000 T cell genomes, was loaded into each replicate PCR. Purified libraries were quantified with a Qubit 3.0 fluorometer, sized on a Bioanalyzer 2100, and re-quantified with the KAPA Library Quantification kit. Every immunoSEQ 96-well plate was sequenced on a dedicated single-read 150-cycle Illumina NextSeq 550 flow cell. In the authors' own workflow: Because only junctional sequences without quality scores were contained in the immunoSEQ output, filtering matching that applied to full-length reads could not be performed. Sequences were annotated with PyIR, a Python wrapper for IgBLAST v1.9, and V/J genes and CDR3 were assigned using IMGT germline references. Reads were removed for weak V/J assignments (E-value above 1e-6), missing CDR3, stop codons, out-of-frame junctions, or ambiguous translated residues. V3J clonotypes were defined as sequences sharing an identical inferred V gene, J gene, and CDR3 amino acid sequence. To compute the percentage overlap between repertoires, the number of shared unique clonotypes was divided by the size of the smaller repertoire. Three approaches were used to assess repertoire richness: RTK rarefaction, the Chao1 estimator, and Recon v2.1 estimates of unobserved clonotypes. Generation probabilities for all TCRbeta clonotypes obtained by the gDNA method from a handful of donors were computed using OLGA. This immuneACCESS table, as held by TCRdb, lists in-frame sequences with V and J called but not all clones. Of the missing ones, under half trace to an unresolved V gene in checked studies; the others have no known cause. V and J calls and clone size follow that table, whereas D and trimming were derived from the DNA. This sample is represented by about 2.4 million clones; approximately 92% of them were singletons. The ten largest clones represent around 0.14% of the sample.

A remark on this clone: Its antigen is still unknown. The record has no base qualities; no much larger clone is one base away.

What was sequenced was naive CD4+ T cells sorted from blood. The cell subset or site label, as the study defines it: CD45RA+ positively selected. This chain joins TRBV5-8 to TRBJ2-1; no D gene is confidently identified. The origin of this receptor is a man between 18 and 35 years old in good health. CDR3 protein: CASSGPSTEQFF. The base sequence is TGTGCCAGCAGCGGACCTAGTACGGAGCAGTTCTTC.